This TCR beta chain is drawn from a study of blood T cell repertoires in COVID-19. On the study more broadly: The samples span acute and convalescent COVID-19 from the United States, Italy and Spain.

Authors' methods: Quantification of nucleated cells was approximated via reference gene primer amplification. Assay: immunoSEQ multiplex PCR; the TCRdb copy retains only in-frame clones and omits some. That table gives V, J and clone size, and the DNA gave D and trimming. The sample yields 80,000 to 100,000 clones, about 89% seen once. This TCR was recovered from a human donor with active COVID-19. The donor label of this sample is uncertain. Sample: peripheral blood.

The CDR3 DNA reads TGTGCCATCAGTGAGGCGGCAGTCGGGGATACTGAAGCTTTCTTT. Its translation: CAISEAAVGDTEAFF. The V gene is TRBV10-3, the J gene TRBJ1-1; D unresolved. Between the trimmed V and J ends, which lost 2 bases and 5 bases, there was a span of 15 bases. This CDR3 has 15 amino acids. Germline V CDR1 and CDR2: ENHRY, SYGVKD.